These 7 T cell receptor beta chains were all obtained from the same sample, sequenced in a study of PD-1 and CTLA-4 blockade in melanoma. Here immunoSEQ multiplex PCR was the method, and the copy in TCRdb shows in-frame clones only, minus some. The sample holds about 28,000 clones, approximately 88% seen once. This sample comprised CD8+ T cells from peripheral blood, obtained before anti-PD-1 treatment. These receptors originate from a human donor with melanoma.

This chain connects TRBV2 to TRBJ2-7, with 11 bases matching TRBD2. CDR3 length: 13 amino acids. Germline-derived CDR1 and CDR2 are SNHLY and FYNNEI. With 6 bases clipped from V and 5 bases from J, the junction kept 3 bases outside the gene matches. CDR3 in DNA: TGTGCCAGCAGCCCACTAGCGGGGGACGAGCAGTACTTC. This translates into CASSPLAGDEQYF.

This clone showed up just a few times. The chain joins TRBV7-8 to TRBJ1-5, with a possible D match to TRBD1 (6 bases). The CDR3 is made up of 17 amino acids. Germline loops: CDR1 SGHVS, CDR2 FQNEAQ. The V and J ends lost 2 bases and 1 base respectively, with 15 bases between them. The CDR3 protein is CASSLSGGSESNQPQHF. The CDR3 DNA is TGTGCCAGCAGCTTAAGCGGGGGCAGCGAAAGCAATCAGCCCCAGCATTTT.

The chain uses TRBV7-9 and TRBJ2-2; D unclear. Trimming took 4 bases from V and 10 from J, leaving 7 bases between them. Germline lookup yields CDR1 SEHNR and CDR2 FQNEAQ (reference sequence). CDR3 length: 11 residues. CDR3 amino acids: CASSSRPELFF. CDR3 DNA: TGTGCCAGCAGCTCGCGCCCGGAGCTGTTTTTT.

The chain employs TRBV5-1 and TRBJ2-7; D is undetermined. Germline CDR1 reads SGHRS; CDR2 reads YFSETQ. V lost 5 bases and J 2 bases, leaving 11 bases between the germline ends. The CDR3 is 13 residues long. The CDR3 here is CASRRPTTYEQYF. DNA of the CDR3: TGCGCCAGCAGGAGGCCTACGACCTACGAGCAGTACTTC.

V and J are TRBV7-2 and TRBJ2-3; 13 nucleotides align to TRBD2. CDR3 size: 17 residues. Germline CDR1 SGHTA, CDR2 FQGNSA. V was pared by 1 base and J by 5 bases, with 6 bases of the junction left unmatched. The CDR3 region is CASSLELAGGVLDTQYF. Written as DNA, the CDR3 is TGTGCCAGCAGCTTAGAACTAGCGGGGGGGGTTCTAGATACGCAGTATTTT. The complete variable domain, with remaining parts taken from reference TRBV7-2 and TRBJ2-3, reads GAGVSQSPSNKVTEKGKDVELRCDPISGHTALYWYRQSLGQGLEFLIYFQGNSAPDKSGLPSDRFSAERTGGSVSTLTIQRTQQEDSAVYLCASSLELAGGVLDTQYFGPGTRLTVL.

The CDR3 nucleotides read TGTGCCAGCAGTTACCTTGGGGAAGGAGGAGAGACCCAGTACTTC. Translating it yields CASSYLGEGGETQYF. V usage is TRBV6-5 and J usage is TRBJ2-5; D is possibly TRBD2 (5 bases). V was clipped by 2 bases and J by 4 bases, with 14 bases between them. From germline, CDR1 is MNHEY and CDR2 SVGAGI. This CDR3 contains 15 residues.

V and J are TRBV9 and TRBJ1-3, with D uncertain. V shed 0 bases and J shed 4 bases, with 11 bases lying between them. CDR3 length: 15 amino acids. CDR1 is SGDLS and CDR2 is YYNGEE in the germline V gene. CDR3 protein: CASSVGPGRGNTIYF. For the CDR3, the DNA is TGTGCCAGCAGCGTAGGACCGGGGAGAGGAAACACCATATATTTT.